The clone carrying this T cell receptor beta chain has just a few counts. The antigen remains unidentified. Every single patient, without exception, relapsed after autologous stem cell transplantation, and brentuximab vedotin exposure varied. Researchers report purifying CD4+ T cells from thawed PBMCs by magnetic negative selection. The data stem from a study of PD-1 blockade in classical Hodgkin lymphoma. Study-wide results and caveats: In newly diagnosed patients, baseline TCR diversity was reportedly below that of healthy donors.

Only in-frame clones appear in the TCRdb table, and some are missing; sequencing was by immunoSEQ multiplex PCR. The table includes 26,000 or so clones, around 80% detected once. CDR3 size: 14 residues. Germline-derived CDR1 and CDR2 are KGHSH and LQKENI. V dropped 6 bases and J dropped 5; count of bases not matched to a gene: 4. The chain combines TRBV18 with TRBJ1-5, with 10 bases that match TRBD1. The receptor was derived from a human donor with classical Hodgkin lymphoma. The specimen comprised CD4+ T cells from blood, sampled at baseline. DNA for the CDR3: TGTGCCAGCTCCCGACAGGGGGCGCATCAGCCCCAGCATTTT. Translation: CASSRQGAHQPQHF.